This passage covers 5 T cell receptor beta chains from one sample sequenced in a study of blood T cell repertoires in COVID-19. Assay: immunoSEQ multiplex PCR; the TCRdb copy retains only in-frame clones and omits some. The profile covers approximately 130,000 clones, with about 86% appearing a single time and over 7.5% taken by the ten largest. The sequencing input was peripheral blood. The receptors shown here come from a woman aged 55-75 years with active or convalescent COVID-19.

The rearrangement joins TRBV5-1 to TRBJ1-1; D gene uncertain. Per the germline V gene, CDR1 is SGHRS and CDR2 is YFSETQ. V dropped 2 bases and J dropped 1 base, with 12 bases sitting between them. This CDR3 is built from 15 residues. In DNA, the CDR3 is TGCGCCAGCAGCTTACGGGAGACACGGAACACTGAAGCTTTCTTT. Protein sequence: CASSLRETRNTEAFF.

This clone was recorded many times. The rearrangement uses TRBV7-9 and TRBJ2-2; D perhaps matches TRBD2 (7 bases). V was pared by 3 bases and J by 1 base, with 15 bases between. CDR1 and CDR2 from the germline V gene are SEHNR and FQNEAQ (reference sequence). The CDR3 runs 17 residues. CDR3 bases: TGTGCCAGCAGCTTGCGGGGGCTAGCGGAGAACACCGGGGAGCTGTTTTTT. Protein sequence: CASSLRGLAENTGELFF.

The CDR3 bases are TGTGCCAGCAGCCCAGCGGGAGTCGCTTATGAGCAGTACTTC. This codes for CASSPAGVAYEQYF. The chain is built from TRBV28 and TRBJ2-7, with TRBD2 identical over 8 bases. V dropped 6 bases and J dropped 7; count of bases not matched to a gene: 11. The CDR3 runs 14 residues. Germline assignment: CDR1 MDHEN and CDR2 SYDVKM.

The chain uses TRBV5-1 and TRBJ2-1; D unresolved. CDR3 length: 14 amino acids. Germline values: CDR1 SGHRS, CDR2 YFSETQ. Trimming shortened V by 7 bases and J by 0 bases, and 11 bases separated the two germline ends. CDR3 region: CASPDTSSYNEQFF. The CDR3 coding sequence is TGCGCCAGCCCTGACACGAGCTCCTACAATGAGCAGTTCTTC.

V gene TRBV5-3 combines with J gene TRBJ2-3; 10 bases agree with TRBD2. TRBV5-3 is given ORF status, its function remaining uncertain. CDR3 length equals 15 residues. After removal of 2 bases from V and 0 bases from J, the junction contained 0 bases not matched to a gene. CDR3 residues: CARSLAGGSTDTQYF. The CDR3 DNA reads TGTGCCAGAAGCTTAGCGGGGGGGAGCACAGATACGCAGTATTTT.